Reported below is one T cell receptor (beta chain). This clonotype was counted at least ten times. Its cognate antigen has yet to be identified. It has no much larger one-base neighbor in the sample; base qualities were not kept. This sample is drawn from a study of T-cell reconstitution after alpha-beta-depleted transplantation in children (TCRdb year 2016). Some background on the complete study: Using TCR repertoire profiling, the study quantitatively followed how T-cell immune reconstitution unfolded in children after TCRalphabeta/CD19-depleted allogeneic hematopoietic cell transplantation.

Library method: PCR. TCRdb lists the instrument as Illumina HiSeq 2500. TCR library preparation used molecular barcoding, with unique molecular identifiers applied to normalize quantification of the TCRbeta repertoire. The public reads were run again by TCRdb, first through fastp at Q25 and then through MiXCR, and only productive beta chains were kept. Every distinct CDR3 protein forms one entry, paired with its most common genes and DNA. The table for this sample lists about 420,000 distinct CDR3 sequences; roughly 10% of them were counted only once. Approximately 5% of the sample belongs to the ten largest clones. CDR1 and CDR2 are drawn from the germline V gene (reference sequence): SGHKS, YYEKEE. The trim is 2 bases for V and 9 bases for J, with a gap of 11 bases between the germline ends. The CDR3 contains 13 residues, cysteine and phenylalanine counted. The only DNA kept is the CDR3, 39 bases in frame from the first base.

This specimen consisted of PBMCs from the stem cell graft donor, obtained from the stem cell graft. The chain uses TRBV5-5 and TRBJ2-2; 5 matching bases give a weak D call of TRBD2. The TCR comes from a human donor who donated a stem cell graft to a child with acute myeloid leukemia. CDR3 sequence: CASSFRDLRELFF. The nucleotide sequence is TGTGCCAGCAGCTTTCGGGATCTCAGGGAGCTGTTTTTT.